This T cell receptor beta chain appears in the sequencing data of a study of blood T cell repertoires in COVID-19. The overall study: Sites in the United States, Italy and Spain provided acute and convalescent COVID-19 samples. The analysed material was cDNA or gDNA that came from T cells, B-cell-depleted T cells, or PBMCs.

Per the original methods: It was from reference gene primer amplification that nucleated cell counts were estimated. Repertoires were generated with immunoSEQ multiplex PCR, while TCRdb's copy carries only in-frame clones and drops some. Clone size and V and J calls were adopted from that table, with D and trimming inferred from the DNA. The sample records about 200,000 clones, 88% being singletons. V was clipped by 5 bases and J by 0 bases, with 8 bases between them. The CDR3 spans 14 residues. The germline CDR1 and CDR2 sequences are LNHNV and YYDKDF (reference sequence). Sequenced material: peripheral blood. This sequence was found in a man younger than 30 with active or convalescent COVID-19. V gene TRBV15 combines with J gene TRBJ1-5; tentatively, D is TRBD1 (5 bases). CDR3 DNA sequence: TGTGCCACCAGCCTCGGGGGTAGCAATCAGCCCCAGCATTTT. This codes for CATSLGGSNQPQHF.